This is a list of T cell receptor beta chains from one sample in a study of response to subunit inactivated influenza vaccine. TCRdb called the RT-PCR reads again in MiXCR, with one record for every CDR3 protein. The sample has more than 700,000 distinct CDR3 sequences; about 20% are singletons. The sample consisted of PBMCs from blood, taken around 5 days after vaccination. These receptors all stem from a man aged 50 to 60 who received an inactivated influenza vaccine. CDR3s include the opening cysteine and the closing phenylalanine or tryptophan. D genes are given only for firm matches. Only some rows state a clone size, as once, few, many or a class for expanded clones.

TRBV5-1	TRBD1	-	TRBJ1-4	CASSVGQENEKLFF	TGCGCCAGCAGCGTGGGACAGGAGAATGAAAAACTGTTTTTT
TRBV12-3/TRBV12-4	-	-	TRBJ2-2	CATNLRVGGTGELFF	TGTGCCACCAACCTAAGGGTCGGGGGAACCGGGGAGCTGTTTTTT
TRBV7-9	-	-	TRBJ2-1	CASSLRVATAYNEQFF	TGTGCCAGCAGCTTAAGGGTCGCGACAGCTTACAATGAGCAGTTCTTC
TRBV15	-	-	TRBJ2-1	CATSRELASYNEQFF	TGTGCCACCAGCAGAGAACTAGCTTCCTACAATGAGCAGTTCTTC
TRBV20-1	-	-	TRBJ2-2	CSAREKGTGELFF	TGCAGTGCTAGAGAGAAGGGGACCGGGGAGCTGTTTTTT
TRBV7-2	-	-	TRBJ1-5	CASSWDGSNQPQHF	TGTGCCAGCAGCTGGGACGGTAGCAATCAGCCCCAGCATTTT
TRBV7-9	-	-	TRBJ2-1	CANGRPTGSEQFF	TGTGCCAATGGACGGCCGACGGGGAGTGAGCAGTTCTTC
TRBV5-1	-	few	TRBJ2-5	CASSLGSRLYGETQYF	TGCGCCAGCAGCTTGGGCTCTAGACTTTATGGGGAGACCCAGTACTTC
TRBV7-6	-	-	TRBJ1-1	CASSLGRRGVSNTEAFF	TGTGCCAGCAGCTTAGGACGTCGGGGGGTATCGAACACTGAAGCTTTCTTT
TRBV2	-	-	TRBJ1-6	CASSEWGSDSINSPLHF	TGTGCCAGCAGTGAATGGGGGTCGGACAGTATTAATTCACCCCTCCACTTT
TRBV9	-	-	TRBJ2-3	CASSEPPEGNTDTQYF	TGTGCCAGCAGCGAGCCCCCTGAGGGGAACACAGATACGCAGTATTTT
TRBV12-3/TRBV12-4	-	many	TRBJ1-2	CASSTQAVLYGYTF	TGTGCCAGCAGTACCCAAGCCGTGCTCTATGGCTACACCTTC
TRBV10-3	-	few	TRBJ2-5	CAISVSSEETQYF	TGTGCCATCAGTGTCTCCAGCGAAGAGACCCAGTACTTC
TRBV28	TRBD1	-	TRBJ2-2	CASSLLPGTGGTGELFF	TGTGCCAGCAGCTTACTCCCAGGGACAGGGGGGACCGGGGAGCTGTTTTTT
TRBV7-9	-	many	TRBJ2-5	CASSSGGETQYF	TGTGCCAGCAGCTCGGGCGGAGAGACCCAGTACTTC
TRBV18	TRBD1	-	TRBJ1-5	CASSASSPGGGNQPQHF	TGTGCCAGCTCTGCCTCCTCACCAGGGGGCGGCAATCAGCCCCAGCATTTT
TRBV18	TRBD1	-	TRBJ2-7	CASSPPGQGNLQQYF	TGTGCCAGCTCACCTCCGGGACAGGGGAATCTGCAGCAGTACTTC
TRBV20-1	-	-	TRBJ2-7	CSASAGQSYEQYF	TGCAGTGCTAGTGCCGGGCAATCCTACGAGCAGTACTTC
TRBV5-1	TRBD2	few	TRBJ2-3	CASTARLAGTTDTQYF	TGCGCCAGCACCGCCCGACTAGCGGGGACCACAGATACGCAGTATTTT
TRBV7-2	-	-	TRBJ2-2	CASSLRFPGELFF	TGTGCCAGCAGCTTAAGGTTCCCCGGGGAGCTGTTTTTT
TRBV10-3	-	-	TRBJ1-5	CAISSDSYQPQHF	TGTGCCATCAGCTCCGACAGCTATCAGCCCCAGCATTTT
TRBV6-5	-	-	TRBJ1-5	CASSNRNQPQHF	TGTGCCAGCAGTAACAGGAATCAGCCCCAGCATTTT
TRBV29-1	TRBD1	few	TRBJ1-2	CSVDWAGGSAWGYTF	TGCAGCGTTGATTGGGCAGGGGGCAGTGCGTGGGGCTACACCTTC
TRBV29-1	TRBD2	many	TRBJ2-7	CSAVTSGALQYF	TGCAGCGCTGTGACTAGCGGGGCATTGCAGTACTTC
TRBV3-1	TRBD2	-	TRBJ2-4	CASSPGTTKPSPYF	TGTGCCAGCAGCCCCGGGACTACCAAGCCCAGTCCGTACTTC
TRBV21-1	-	-	TRBJ2-7	CASSKGDRGLYEQYF	TGTGCCAGCAGCAAAGGTGACAGGGGGCTGTACGAGCAGTACTTC
TRBV20-1	-	many	TRBJ2-1	CSASELTPASYNEQFF	TGCAGTGCTAGCGAGCTCACCCCGGCCTCCTACAATGAGCAGTTCTTC
TRBV12-3/TRBV12-4	-	many	TRBJ2-7	CASSFRTVYEQYF	TGTGCCAGCAGTTTCAGGACGGTCTACGAGCAGTACTTC
TRBV5-1	TRBD2	-	TRBJ2-5	CASSLRPYSGRELKEETQYF	TGCGCCAGCAGCCTACGGCCCTATAGCGGGAGGGAACTAAAAGAAGAGACCCAGTACTTC
TRBV13	-	-	TRBJ2-5	CASSPEAQETQYF	TGTGCCAGCAGCCCCGAAGCACAAGAGACCCAGTACTTC
TRBV5-5	TRBD1	-	TRBJ2-3	CASSPGQDITDTQYF	TGTGCCAGCAGCCCCGGACAGGACATCACAGATACGCAGTATTTT
TRBV15	-	few	TRBJ2-2	CATSRQGRTGELFF	TGTGCCACCAGCAGACAGGGGAGGACCGGGGAGCTGTTTTTT
TRBV30	TRBD1	-	TRBJ2-3	CAWHRGLSTDTQYF	TGTGCCTGGCACAGGGGTCTGAGCACAGATACGCAGTATTTT
TRBV2	-	few	TRBJ1-6	CASSAAGLSASPLHF	TGTGCCAGCAGTGCCGCAGGGTTGTCAGCTTCACCCCTCCACTTT
TRBV6-1	TRBD2	few	TRBJ2-1	CASNMAGASYNEQFF	TGTGCCAGCAACATGGCGGGAGCCTCCTACAATGAGCAGTTCTTC
TRBV6-1	TRBD2	few	TRBJ2-2	CASSDWTSGGGELFF	TGTGCCAGCAGCGACTGGACTAGCGGGGGAGGGGAGCTGTTTTTT
TRBV27	TRBD2	-	TRBJ2-1	CASSLNRRREDLWNEQFF	TGTGCCAGCAGTTTAAATAGGAGGCGGGAGGACCTCTGGAATGAGCAGTTCTTC
TRBV25-1	-	few	TRBJ2-1	CASTQNMMDEQFF	TGTGCCAGCACCCAGAATATGATGGACGAGCAGTTCTTC
TRBV20-1	TRBD2	-	TRBJ2-1	CSAVTSGGKQFF	TGCAGTGCCGTCACTAGCGGGGGGAAGCAGTTCTTC
TRBV7-2	-	-	TRBJ2-1	CASSLAGFNNEQFF	TGTGCCAGCAGCCTGGCGGGTTTTAACAATGAGCAGTTCTTC
TRBV4-2	TRBD2	few	TRBJ2-1	CASSQLGTSGNNEQFF	TGTGCCAGCAGCCAACTTGGGACTAGCGGAAACAATGAGCAGTTCTTC
TRBV5-5	-	-	TRBJ1-6	CASSLVGTTTYNSPLHF	TGTGCCAGCAGCCTGGTCGGTACGACAACCTATAATTCACCCCTCCACTTT
TRBV28	-	few	TRBJ1-3	CASRGQGISSGNTIYF	TGTGCCAGCAGGGGTCAGGGGATCTCGTCTGGAAACACCATATATTTT
TRBV3-1	-	few	TRBJ2-1	CASSQGLVIYNEQFF	TGTGCCAGCAGCCAAGGACTCGTTATCTACAATGAGCAGTTCTTC